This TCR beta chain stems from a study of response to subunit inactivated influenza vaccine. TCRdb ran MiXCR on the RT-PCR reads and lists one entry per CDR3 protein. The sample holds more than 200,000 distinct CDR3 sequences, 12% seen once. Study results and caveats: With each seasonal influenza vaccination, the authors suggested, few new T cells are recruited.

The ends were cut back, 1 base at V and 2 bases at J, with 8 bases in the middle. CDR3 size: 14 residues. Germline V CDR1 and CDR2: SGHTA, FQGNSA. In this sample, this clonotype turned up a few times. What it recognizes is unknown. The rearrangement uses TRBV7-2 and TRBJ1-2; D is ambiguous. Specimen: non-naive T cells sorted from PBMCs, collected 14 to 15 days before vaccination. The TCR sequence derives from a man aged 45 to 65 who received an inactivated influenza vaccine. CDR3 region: CASSLGAVNYGYTF. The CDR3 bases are TGTGCCAGCAGCTTAGGCGCAGTGAACTATGGCTACACCTTC. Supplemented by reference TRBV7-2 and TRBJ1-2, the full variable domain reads GAGVSQSPSNKVTEKGKDVELRCDPISGHTALYWYRQSLGQGLEFLIYFQGNSAPDKSGLPSDRFSAERTGGSVSTLTIQRTQQEDSAVYLCASSLGAVNYGYTFGSGTRLTVV.